This T cell receptor beta chain came from a study of blood T cell repertoires in COVID-19. Study information: The analysed material was cDNA or gDNA that came from T cells, B-cell-depleted T cells, or PBMCs.

The CDR3 spans 13 residues. Germline V gives CDR1 SEHNR, CDR2 FQNEAQ (reference sequence). V lost 2 bases and J 4 bases, leaving 8 bases between the germline ends. In terms of age and location, participants ranged from about 18 to 95 years and lived in about two dozen US areas. It was within 2 weeks before study entry that exposed participants met a COVID-19 case. Authors' analysis steps: Amplified reference gene primers provided the basis for estimating nucleated cell counts. Generated by immunoSEQ multiplex PCR, the TCRdb table keeps only in-frame clones and is missing some. V, J and clone size are those of that table, while D and trimming were read from the DNA. The repertoire holds fewer than 250,000 clones, around four fifths seen once, with 3.6% in the top ten.

The sample taken for sequencing was PBMCs or T cells enriched from blood (not recorded which). The receptor was derived from a woman aged 40 to 50 who had been exposed to COVID-19. The chain carries TRBV7-9 and TRBJ1-1; D possibly corresponds to TRBD1 (6 bases). CDR3 in DNA: TGTGCCAGCAGCTTAACAGGGAGCACTGAAGCTTTCTTT. Its protein product is CASSLTGSTEAFF.